A selection of T cell receptor beta chains follows, all from one sample in a study of CD8+ T cells in alopecia areata. The protocol was immunoSEQ multiplex PCR, while the TCRdb copy is restricted to in-frame clones and leaves out a portion. The sample has about 180,000 clones; 40% to 55% are singletons. Source: CD8+ T cells sorted from blood, taken around week 53, from a patient treated with tofacitinib. The origin of the receptors is a human donor with alopecia areata. Both conserved end residues are part of each CDR3. The order of the fields is clone size, D gene, V gene, J gene, CDR3 DNA, CDR3 protein. D genes are given only for firm matches. Clone size is not always given. Where it is, it says once, few, many or a class for expanded clones.

>NA|NA|TRBV9|TRBJ2-7
TGTGCCAGCAGCGTAGACCGACAGGCCTACGAGCAGTACTTC
CASSVDRQAYEQYF
>few|NA|TRBV29-1|TRBJ1-3
TGCAGCGTTGAAAGCGCAACTGGAAACACCATATATTTT
CSVESATGNTIYF
>NA|TRBD2|TRBV5-1|TRBJ2-1
TGCGCCAGCAGCCACCCGGCCGGGACTAGTAGTAGGAATGAGCAGTTCTTC
CASSHPAGTSSRNEQFF
>few|NA|TRBV4-2|TRBJ2-7
TGTGCCAGCAGCCAAGGCCCCGAGCAGTACTTC
CASSQGPEQYF
>NA|NA|TRBV4-1|TRBJ2-7
TGCGCCAGCAGCCAAGCGGGAGCCCTCTACGAGCAGTACTTC
CASSQAGALYEQYF
>few|NA|TRBV13|TRBJ1-2
TGTGCCAGCAGCAGTGGACAGAACTATGGCTACACCTTC
CASSSGQNYGYTF
>NA|NA|TRBV6-4|TRBJ2-7
TGTGCCAGCAGCCTACAGGCGAACTCCTACGAGCAGTACTTC
CASSLQANSYEQYF
>NA|TRBD1|TRBV5-6|TRBJ1-1
TGTGCCAGCAGCTGGGACAGGACGAACACTGAAGCTTTCTTT
CASSWDRTNTEAFF
>few|NA|TRBV10-1|TRBJ2-2
TGCGCCAGCAGTGAATCCGGGACCGGGGAGCTGTTTTTT
CASSESGTGELFF
>NA|NA|TRBV18|TRBJ1-4
TGTGCCAGCTCACCGGGCCTTGATAATGAAAAACTGTTTTTT
CASSPGLDNEKLFF
>NA|NA|TRBV19|TRBJ2-3
TGTGCCAGTAGTACGGGACAAGGTCGCACAGATACGCAGTATTTT
CASSTGQGRTDTQYF
>few|NA|TRBV4-1|TRBJ1-5
TGCGCCAGCAGCCAAATCTCGGCGGGAAATCAGCCCCAGCATTTT
CASSQISAGNQPQHF
>NA|NA|TRBV7-2|TRBJ2-5
TGTGCCAGCAGCCCCGGGACGGGAGAGACCCAGTACTTC
CASSPGTGETQYF
>once|NA|TRBV9|TRBJ2-6
TGTGCCAGCAGCGTACTCTCTGGGGCCAACGTCCTGACTTTC
CASSVLSGANVLTF
>few|NA|TRBV25-1|TRBJ2-7
TGTGCCAGCAGTGACCCACCGGGGGAGCAGTACTTC
CASSDPPGEQYF
>NA|NA|TRBV19|TRBJ1-5
TGTGCCAGTAGTACGGGTTTAGTAAATCAGCCCCAGCATTTT
CASSTGLVNQPQHF
>NA|NA|TRBV19|TRBJ2-1
TGTGCCAGTAGGGGACACTTCTACAATGAGCAGTTCTTC
CASRGHFYNEQFF
>NA|NA|TRBV2|TRBJ1-1
TGTGCCAGCAACCTACTGGGGGGCTCAGGTACTGAAGCTTTCTTT
CASNLLGGSGTEAFF
>few|NA|TRBV5-6|TRBJ2-2
TGTGCCAGCAGCTTGTTAGTCGGGGAGCTGTTTTTT
CASSLLVGELFF
>few|NA|TRBV5-8|TRBJ2-3
TGTGCCAGCGCCTGGACAGTCTTTTACGATACGCAGTATTTT
CASAWTVFYDTQYF
>NA|NA|TRBV15|TRBJ2-1
TGTGCCACCAGCCCCTCAGGACTGGGGATCTATGAGCAGTTCTTC
CATSPSGLGIYEQFF
>NA|NA|TRBV30|TRBJ1-1
TGTGCCTGGAGTGTATTTTTGGGTGGGGCTTTCTTT
CAWSVFLGGAFF